This is a list of T cell receptor beta chains from one sample in a study of T cell changes during pregnancy in multiple sclerosis. Clones were sequenced by immunoSEQ multiplex PCR, and TCRdb holds only the in-frame ones, with some missing. The profile shows approximately 69,000 clones, more than 80% of them singletons. The specimen comprised peripheral blood, sampled in the second trimester of pregnancy. The receptors here all came from a female donor in good health, enrolled as a control in a pregnancy study. Both conserved end residues are trimmed from each CDR3. A D gene is named only where the DNA matches it firmly.

j_call: TRBJ2-2
v_call: TRBV7-2
d_call: -
cdr3_aa: ASSPSGRTGTGELF

j_call: TRBJ2-3
v_call: TRBV14
d_call: -
cdr3_aa: ASSWGGRRSTDTQY

j_call: TRBJ1-3
v_call: TRBV19
d_call: -
cdr3_aa: ASTSQSSGNTIY

j_call: TRBJ2-4
v_call: TRBV11-1
d_call: -
cdr3_aa: ASSFDNLGVLAKNIQY

j_call: TRBJ2-1
v_call: TRBV5-1
d_call: TRBD2
cdr3_aa: ASSAMGLAGGGTYNEQF

j_call: TRBJ2-2
v_call: TRBV19
d_call: TRBD1
cdr3_aa: ASRQTGTGNTGELF

j_call: TRBJ2-7
v_call: TRBV30
d_call: TRBD1
cdr3_aa: AWRGQGDYEQY

j_call: TRBJ1-1
v_call: TRBV6-1
d_call: TRBD1
cdr3_aa: ASSERRTGGESF

j_call: TRBJ2-1
v_call: TRBV6-5
d_call: TRBD1
cdr3_aa: ASSYQDRGVDEQF

j_call: TRBJ2-1
v_call: TRBV7-2
d_call: TRBD1
cdr3_aa: ASSSPLDRGISNEQF

j_call: TRBJ1-4
v_call: TRBV4-3
d_call: -
cdr3_aa: ASSSRLTTNEKLF

j_call: TRBJ1-2
v_call: TRBV28
d_call: TRBD1
cdr3_aa: ASSLHPKDREEGYT

j_call: TRBJ2-7
v_call: TRBV6-1
d_call: -
cdr3_aa: ASSEAQGGGFYEQY

j_call: TRBJ1-1
v_call: TRBV2
d_call: TRBD1
cdr3_aa: ASPRRDRGIAF

j_call: TRBJ2-2
v_call: TRBV11-3
d_call: TRBD2
cdr3_aa: ASSQTLAGKGRELF

j_call: TRBJ2-3
v_call: TRBV7-6
d_call: -
cdr3_aa: ASSLGQATDTQY

j_call: TRBJ2-3
v_call: TRBV28
d_call: TRBD2
cdr3_aa: ASSLGLAANTDTQY

j_call: TRBJ2-7
v_call: TRBV9
d_call: TRBD1
cdr3_aa: ASSVGDRAYEQY

j_call: TRBJ2-1
v_call: TRBV4-1
d_call: TRBD2
cdr3_aa: ASSPGTSDYNEQF

j_call: TRBJ1-2
v_call: TRBV14
d_call: -
cdr3_aa: ASSQDGTGYYGYT

j_call: TRBJ2-1
v_call: TRBV29-1
d_call: TRBD2
cdr3_aa: SVESGGAYNEQF

j_call: TRBJ2-3
v_call: TRBV4-1
d_call: -
cdr3_aa: ASSLSGGGWATDTQY

j_call: TRBJ2-3
v_call: TRBV29-1
d_call: TRBD2
cdr3_aa: SVGGGGANTQY

j_call: TRBJ2-5
v_call: TRBV7-3
d_call: -
cdr3_aa: ASSSQLFPAGDQETQY

j_call: TRBJ1-2
v_call: TRBV7-6
d_call: TRBD1
cdr3_aa: ASSSPGQGPGDYGYT

j_call: TRBJ2-1
v_call: TRBV4-2
d_call: TRBD2
cdr3_aa: ASSQARGGAKNEQF

j_call: TRBJ1-5
v_call: TRBV6-6
d_call: -
cdr3_aa: ASSHPGAAQPQH

j_call: TRBJ1-2
v_call: TRBV4-3
d_call: -
cdr3_aa: ASSQDRAGAYGYT

j_call: TRBJ1-2
v_call: TRBV19
d_call: TRBD1
cdr3_aa: ASSPRTGGNYGYT

j_call: TRBJ2-3
v_call: TRBV19
d_call: TRBD1
cdr3_aa: ASSMRKTGGGDTQY

j_call: TRBJ2-1
v_call: TRBV14
d_call: TRBD1
cdr3_aa: ASSQGDRVLVSEQF

j_call: TRBJ1-1
v_call: TRBV19
d_call: TRBD1
cdr3_aa: ASSPPGTGWSTEAF

j_call: TRBJ2-7
v_call: TRBV29-1
d_call: TRBD2
cdr3_aa: SVAWLAGGLYEQY

j_call: TRBJ2-1
v_call: TRBV28
d_call: -
cdr3_aa: ATLLYTRSYNEQF

j_call: TRBJ1-2
v_call: TRBV4-2
d_call: -
cdr3_aa: ASSQAHRVNYGYT

j_call: TRBJ1-2
v_call: TRBV7-2
d_call: -
cdr3_aa: ASSLATGGAGGYT

j_call: TRBJ2-5
v_call: TRBV9
d_call: TRBD1
cdr3_aa: ASSAWDSQETQY

j_call: TRBJ2-1
v_call: TRBV19
d_call: -
cdr3_aa: ASSTPDSKDYNEQF

j_call: TRBJ2-4
v_call: TRBV28
d_call: -
cdr3_aa: ASTSTRAANIQY

j_call: TRBJ2-7
v_call: TRBV13
d_call: TRBD1
cdr3_aa: ASSPRQGSGYEQY

j_call: TRBJ1-5
v_call: TRBV7-9
d_call: -
cdr3_aa: ASSRSTGLNQPQH

j_call: TRBJ2-1
v_call: TRBV30
d_call: TRBD2
cdr3_aa: AWSVGGGGAVEQF

j_call: TRBJ1-3
v_call: TRBV13
d_call: -
cdr3_aa: ASSENYRAPSGNTIY

j_call: TRBJ2-1
v_call: TRBV5-6
d_call: -
cdr3_aa: ASNPPQGLPYNEQF

j_call: TRBJ1-5
v_call: TRBV2
d_call: -
cdr3_aa: ASSPRGNSNQPQH

j_call: TRBJ1-2
v_call: TRBV16
d_call: -
cdr3_aa: ASSQGSAGKGGYT

j_call: TRBJ1-3
v_call: TRBV6-1
d_call: -
cdr3_aa: ASGEGGGSGNTIY

j_call: TRBJ1-2
v_call: TRBV7-9
d_call: -
cdr3_aa: ASSFGFGENYGYT

j_call: TRBJ1-1
v_call: TRBV19
d_call: TRBD1
cdr3_aa: ASSSGQGGEAF

j_call: TRBJ2-5
v_call: TRBV7-2
d_call: -
cdr3_aa: ASSFAPHEYQETQY

j_call: TRBJ2-5
v_call: TRBV14
d_call: -
cdr3_aa: ASSQWRTDRVQETQY

j_call: TRBJ2-7
v_call: TRBV5-6
d_call: -
cdr3_aa: ASSTGNGGSYEQY

j_call: TRBJ2-1
v_call: TRBV4-1
d_call: -
cdr3_aa: ASSQEAGTYNEQF

j_call: TRBJ1-4
v_call: TRBV5-1
d_call: -
cdr3_aa: ASSHGQSTTNEKLF

j_call: TRBJ1-2
v_call: TRBV18
d_call: TRBD1
cdr3_aa: ASSMDRSYGYT

j_call: TRBJ2-2
v_call: TRBV2
d_call: -
cdr3_aa: ASTMAPTGTGELF

j_call: TRBJ2-7
v_call: TRBV10-2
d_call: TRBD2
cdr3_aa: ASSWTSGSYEQY